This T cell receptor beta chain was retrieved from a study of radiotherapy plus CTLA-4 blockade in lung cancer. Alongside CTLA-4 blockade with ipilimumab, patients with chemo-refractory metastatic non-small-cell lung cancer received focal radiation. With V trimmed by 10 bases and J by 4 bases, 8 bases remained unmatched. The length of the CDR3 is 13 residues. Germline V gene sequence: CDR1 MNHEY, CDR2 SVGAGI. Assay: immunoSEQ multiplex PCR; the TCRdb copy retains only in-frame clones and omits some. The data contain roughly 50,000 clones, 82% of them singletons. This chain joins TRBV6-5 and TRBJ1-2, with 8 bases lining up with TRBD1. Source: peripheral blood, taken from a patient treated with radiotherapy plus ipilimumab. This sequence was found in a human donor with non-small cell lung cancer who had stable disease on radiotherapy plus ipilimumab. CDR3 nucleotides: TGTGCCACCCAGCAGGGGGCGGGCTATGGCTACACCTTC. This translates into CATQQGAGYGYTF.